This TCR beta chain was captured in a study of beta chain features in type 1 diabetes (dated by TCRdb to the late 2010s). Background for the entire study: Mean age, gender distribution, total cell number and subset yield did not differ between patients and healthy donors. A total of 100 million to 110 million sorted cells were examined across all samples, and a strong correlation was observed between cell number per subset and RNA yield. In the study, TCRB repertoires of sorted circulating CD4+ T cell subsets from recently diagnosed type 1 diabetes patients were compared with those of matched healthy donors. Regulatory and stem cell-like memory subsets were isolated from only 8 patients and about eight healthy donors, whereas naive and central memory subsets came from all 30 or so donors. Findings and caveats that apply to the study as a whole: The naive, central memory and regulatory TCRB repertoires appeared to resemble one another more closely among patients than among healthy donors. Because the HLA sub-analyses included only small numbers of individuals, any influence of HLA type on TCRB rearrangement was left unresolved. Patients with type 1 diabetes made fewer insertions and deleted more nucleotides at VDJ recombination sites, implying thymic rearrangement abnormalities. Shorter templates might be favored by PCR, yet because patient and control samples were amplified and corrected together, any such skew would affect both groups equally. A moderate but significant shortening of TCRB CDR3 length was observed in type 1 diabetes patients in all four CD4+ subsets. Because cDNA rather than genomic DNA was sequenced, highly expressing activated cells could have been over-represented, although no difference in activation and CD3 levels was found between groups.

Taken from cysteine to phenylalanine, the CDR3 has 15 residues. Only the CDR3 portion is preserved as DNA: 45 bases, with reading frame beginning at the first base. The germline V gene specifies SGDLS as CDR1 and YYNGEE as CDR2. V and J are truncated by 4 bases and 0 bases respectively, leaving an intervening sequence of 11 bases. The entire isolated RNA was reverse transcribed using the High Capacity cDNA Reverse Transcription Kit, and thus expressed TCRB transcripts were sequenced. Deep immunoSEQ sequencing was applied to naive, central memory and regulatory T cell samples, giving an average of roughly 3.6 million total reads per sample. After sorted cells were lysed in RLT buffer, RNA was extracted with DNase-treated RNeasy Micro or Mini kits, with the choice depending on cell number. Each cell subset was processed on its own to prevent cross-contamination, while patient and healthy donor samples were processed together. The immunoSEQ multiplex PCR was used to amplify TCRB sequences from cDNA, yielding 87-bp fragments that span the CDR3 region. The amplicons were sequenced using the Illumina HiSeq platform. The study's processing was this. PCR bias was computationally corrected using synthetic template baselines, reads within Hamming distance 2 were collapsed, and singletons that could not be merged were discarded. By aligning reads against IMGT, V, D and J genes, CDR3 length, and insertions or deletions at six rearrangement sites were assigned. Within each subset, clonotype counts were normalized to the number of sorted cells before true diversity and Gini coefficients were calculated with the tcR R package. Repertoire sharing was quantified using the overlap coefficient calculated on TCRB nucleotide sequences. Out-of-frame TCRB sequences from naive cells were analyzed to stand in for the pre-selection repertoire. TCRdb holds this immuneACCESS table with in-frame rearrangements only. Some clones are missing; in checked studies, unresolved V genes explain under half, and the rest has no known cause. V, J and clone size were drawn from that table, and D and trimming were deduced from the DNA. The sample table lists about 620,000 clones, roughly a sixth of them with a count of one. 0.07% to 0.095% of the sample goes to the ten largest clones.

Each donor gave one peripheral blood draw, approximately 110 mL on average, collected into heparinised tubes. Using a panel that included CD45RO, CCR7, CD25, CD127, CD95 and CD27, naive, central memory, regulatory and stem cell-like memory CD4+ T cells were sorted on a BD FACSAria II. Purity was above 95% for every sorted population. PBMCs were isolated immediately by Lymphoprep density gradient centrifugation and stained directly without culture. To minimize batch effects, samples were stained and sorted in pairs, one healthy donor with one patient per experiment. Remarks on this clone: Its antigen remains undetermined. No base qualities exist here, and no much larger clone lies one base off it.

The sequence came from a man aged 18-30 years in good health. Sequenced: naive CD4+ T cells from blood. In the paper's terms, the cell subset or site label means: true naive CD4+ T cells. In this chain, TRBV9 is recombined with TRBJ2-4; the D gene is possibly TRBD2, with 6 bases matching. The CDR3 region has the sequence CASSKLALAKNIQYF. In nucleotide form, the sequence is TGTGCCAGCAGCAAACTAGCACTAGCCAAAAACATTCAGTACTTC.